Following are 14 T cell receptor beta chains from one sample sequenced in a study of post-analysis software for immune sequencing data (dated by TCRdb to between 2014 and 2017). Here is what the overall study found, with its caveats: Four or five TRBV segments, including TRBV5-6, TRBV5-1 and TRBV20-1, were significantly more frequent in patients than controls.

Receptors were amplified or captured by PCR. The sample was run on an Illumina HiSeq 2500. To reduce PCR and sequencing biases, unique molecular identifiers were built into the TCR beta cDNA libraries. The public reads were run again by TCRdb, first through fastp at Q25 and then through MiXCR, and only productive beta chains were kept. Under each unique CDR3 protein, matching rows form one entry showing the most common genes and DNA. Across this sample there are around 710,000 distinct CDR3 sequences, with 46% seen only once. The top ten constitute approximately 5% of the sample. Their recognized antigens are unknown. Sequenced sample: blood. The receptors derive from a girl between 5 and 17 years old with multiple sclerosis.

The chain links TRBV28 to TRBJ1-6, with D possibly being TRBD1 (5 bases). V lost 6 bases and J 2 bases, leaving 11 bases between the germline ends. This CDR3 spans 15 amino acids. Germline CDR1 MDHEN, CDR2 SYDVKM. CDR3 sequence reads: CASRGETAYNSPLHF. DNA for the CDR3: TGTGCCAGCAGAGGAGAGACAGCCTATAATTCACCCCTCCACTTT.

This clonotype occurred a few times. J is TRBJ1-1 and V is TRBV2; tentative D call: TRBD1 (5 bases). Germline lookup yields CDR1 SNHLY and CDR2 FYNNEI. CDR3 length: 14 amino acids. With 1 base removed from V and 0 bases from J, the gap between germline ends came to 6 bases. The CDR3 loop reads CASSEGQLNTEAFF. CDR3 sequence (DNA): TGTGCCAGCAGTGAAGGACAGCTGAACACTGAAGCTTTCTTT.

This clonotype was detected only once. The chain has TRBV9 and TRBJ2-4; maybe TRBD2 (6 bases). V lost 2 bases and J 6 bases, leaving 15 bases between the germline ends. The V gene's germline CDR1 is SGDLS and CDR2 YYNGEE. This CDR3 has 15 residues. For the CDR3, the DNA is TGTGCCAGCAGCGTGACCGCAGGTAGCGGAAACATTCAGTACTTC. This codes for CASSVTAGSGNIQYF.

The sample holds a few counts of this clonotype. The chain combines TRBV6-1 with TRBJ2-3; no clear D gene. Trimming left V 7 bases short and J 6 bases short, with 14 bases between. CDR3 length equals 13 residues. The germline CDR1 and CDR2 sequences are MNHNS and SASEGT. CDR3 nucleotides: TGTGCCAGCATTTATGGTTCCACGGATACGCAGTATTTT. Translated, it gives CASIYGSTDTQYF.

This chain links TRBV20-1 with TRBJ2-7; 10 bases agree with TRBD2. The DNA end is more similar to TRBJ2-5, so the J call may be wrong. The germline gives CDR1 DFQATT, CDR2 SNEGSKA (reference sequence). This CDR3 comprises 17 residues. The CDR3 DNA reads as TGCAGTGCTATTTGGACCAAGAGCGGGAGGGCCTATGAGACCCAGTACTTC. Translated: CSAIWTKSGRAYETQYF.

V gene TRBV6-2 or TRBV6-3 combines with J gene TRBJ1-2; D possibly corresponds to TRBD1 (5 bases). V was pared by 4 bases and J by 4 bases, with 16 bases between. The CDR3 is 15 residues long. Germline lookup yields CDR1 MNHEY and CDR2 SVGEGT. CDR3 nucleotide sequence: TGTGCCAGCAGTTCGAGGACTCAAGGGGTCTATGGCTACACCTTC. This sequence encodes CASSSRTQGVYGYTF.

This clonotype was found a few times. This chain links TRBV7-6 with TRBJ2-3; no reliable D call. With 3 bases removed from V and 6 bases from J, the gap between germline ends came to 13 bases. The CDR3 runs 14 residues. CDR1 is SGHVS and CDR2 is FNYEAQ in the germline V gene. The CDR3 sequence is CASSLSSLGDTQYF. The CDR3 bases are TGTGCCAGCAGCTTGAGCAGTTTGGGGGATACGCAGTATTTT. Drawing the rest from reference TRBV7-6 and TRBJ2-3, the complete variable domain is GAGVSQSPRYKVTKRGQDVALRCDPISGHVSLYWYRQALGQGPEFLTYFNYEAQQDKSGLPNDRFSAERPEGSISTLTIQRTEQRDSAMYRCASSLSSLGDTQYFGPGTRLTVL.

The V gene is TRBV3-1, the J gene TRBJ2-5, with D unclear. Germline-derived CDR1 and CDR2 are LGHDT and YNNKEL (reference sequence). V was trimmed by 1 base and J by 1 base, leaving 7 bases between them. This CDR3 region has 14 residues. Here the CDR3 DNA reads TGTGCCAGCAGCCAAGGAGTCCGCCAAGAGACCCAGTACTTC. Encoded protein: CASSQGVRQETQYF.

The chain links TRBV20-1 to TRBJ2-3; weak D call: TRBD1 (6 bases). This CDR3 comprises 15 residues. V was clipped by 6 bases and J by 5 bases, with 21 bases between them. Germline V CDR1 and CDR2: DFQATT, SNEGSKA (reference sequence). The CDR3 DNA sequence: TGCAGTGCCAGGGGTCCTGGCGGGCTGGTAGATACGCAGTATTTT. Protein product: CSARGPGGLVDTQYF.

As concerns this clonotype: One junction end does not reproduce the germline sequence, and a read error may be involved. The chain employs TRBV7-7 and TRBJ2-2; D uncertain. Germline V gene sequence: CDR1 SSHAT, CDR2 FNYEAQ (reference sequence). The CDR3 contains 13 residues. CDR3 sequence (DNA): TGTGCTAGCAGCTTACGGTTTCCCGGGGAGCTGTTTTTT. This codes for CASSLRFPGELFF.

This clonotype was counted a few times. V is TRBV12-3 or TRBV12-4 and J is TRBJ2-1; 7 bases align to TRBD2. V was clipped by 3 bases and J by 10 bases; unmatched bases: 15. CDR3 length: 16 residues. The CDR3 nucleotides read TGTGCCAGCAGTTTTGACCCCGCAAGCGTTAGCGGGGAGCAGTTCTTC. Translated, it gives CASSFDPASVSGEQFF.

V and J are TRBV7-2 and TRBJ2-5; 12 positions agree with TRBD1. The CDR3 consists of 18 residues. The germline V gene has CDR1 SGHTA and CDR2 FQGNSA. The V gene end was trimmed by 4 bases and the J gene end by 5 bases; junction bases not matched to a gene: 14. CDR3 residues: CASSSNRLGQGAVETQYF. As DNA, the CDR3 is TGTGCCAGCAGCTCAAATCGGCTGGGACAGGGGGCTGTGGAGACCCAGTACTTC.

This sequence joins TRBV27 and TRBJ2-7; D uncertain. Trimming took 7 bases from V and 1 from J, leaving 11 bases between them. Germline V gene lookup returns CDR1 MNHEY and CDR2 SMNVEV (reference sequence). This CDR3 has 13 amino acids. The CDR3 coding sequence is TGTGCCAGCAACCCCCTCGGTTCCTACGAGCAGTACTTC. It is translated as CASNPLGSYEQYF.

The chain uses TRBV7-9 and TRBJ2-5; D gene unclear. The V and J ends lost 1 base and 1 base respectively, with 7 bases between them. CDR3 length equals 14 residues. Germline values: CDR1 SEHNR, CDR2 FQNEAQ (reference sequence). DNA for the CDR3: TGTGCCAGCAGCTTAGATTGGGTCCAAGAGACCCAGTACTTC. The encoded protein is CASSLDWVQETQYF.